The 11 T cell receptor beta chains below were found in one sample sequenced in a study of blood T cells in healthy people across ages. Combining a sample-barcoded 5' primer with a J-beta primer mix, a second PCR ran for roughly 6 to 12 cycles. Using its own MiXCR run on the 5' RACE reads, TCRdb lists one record per CDR3 protein. Among roughly 860,000 distinct CDR3 sequences, less than 80% were seen once, and the ten largest hold about a quarter. The sequencing sample was made of blood. All receptors derive from a young man in good health.

The V call is TRBV28, the J call TRBJ2-5, with no clear D. CDR1 and CDR2 from the germline V gene are MDHEN and SYDVKM. This CDR3 contains 12 residues. V shed 4 bases and J shed 5 bases, with 8 bases lying between them. CDR3 coding DNA: TGTGCCAGCAGTTCCTACCTCGAGACCCAGTACTTC. It yields the protein CASSSYLETQYF.

The chain employs TRBV3-1 and TRBJ1-6; the D gene is possibly TRBD1 (5 bases). Per the germline V gene, CDR1 is LGHDT and CDR2 is YNNKEL (reference sequence). V was clipped by 0 bases and J by 6 bases, with 12 bases between them. CDR3 length: 16 amino acids. CDR3 region: CASSQDTTGPNSPLHF. The DNA of the CDR3 is TGTGCCAGCAGCCAAGATACGACGGGACCTAATTCACCCCTCCACTTT.

The rearrangement joins TRBV6-1 to TRBJ2-7; 9 bases align to TRBD1. This CDR3 is built from 15 residues. Germline loops: CDR1 MNHNS, CDR2 SASEGT. V lost 4 bases, J lost 5 bases, and 9 bases stayed unmatched. The CDR3 DNA follows: TGTGCCAGCAGTGCCAACAGGGGGCTTTGGGACGAGCAGTACTTC. This translates into CASSANRGLWDEQYF.

This chain joins TRBV6-2 or TRBV6-3 and TRBJ2-7; the match to TRBD2 covers 10 bases. The length of the CDR3 is 16 residues. Germline CDR1 MNHEY, CDR2 SVGEGT. V gave up 2 bases and J gave up 8 bases; unmatched junction bases: 12. DNA for the CDR3: TGTGCCAGCAGTTACGTAAGGGCTAGCGGGGGTTTGAAGCAGTACTTC. This gives the protein CASSYVRASGGLKQYF.

In nucleotides, the CDR3 is TGTGCCAGCAGAGGGACAGGCCACAATGAGCAGTTCTTC. Its protein product is CASRGTGHNEQFF. The rearrangement links TRBV28 to TRBJ2-1; the match to TRBD1 covers 8 bases. V shed 6 bases and J 5 bases; nucleotides not matched to a gene: 3. The CDR3 extends over 13 amino acids. CDR1 and CDR2 (germline): MDHEN, SYDVKM.

The genes are TRBV20-1 and TRBJ2-4, with TRBD1 matching 7 bases. The J call may be wrong; the DNA end is better matched by TRBJ2-5. The CDR3 loop spans 15 amino acids. Germline assignment: CDR1 DFQATT and CDR2 SNEGSKA (reference sequence). This chain's CDR3 is CSARDTGVSVETQYF. In DNA form, the CDR3 reads TGCAGTGCTAGAGATACAGGGGTTTCAGTAGAGACCCAGTACTTC.

The CDR3 spells CASSLRAGNTEAFF. The CDR3 nucleotides are TGTGCCAGCAGCTTAAGGGCAGGGAACACTGAAGCTTTCTTT. V is TRBV7-3 and J is TRBJ1-1; no reliable D call. CDR1 and CDR2 from the germline V gene are SGHTA and FQGTGA. With 1 base removed from V and 1 base from J, the gap between germline ends came to 7 bases. This CDR3 has 14 residues.

The chain employs TRBV7-9 and TRBJ1-4; D is undetermined. Trimming pared 3 bases from V and 3 bases from J, leaving 11 bases between. The CDR3 is 15 amino acids. The germline V gene encodes CDR1 SEHNR and CDR2 FQNEAQ (reference sequence). CDR3 residues: CASSFQPGANEKLFF. The CDR3 DNA reads as TGTGCCAGCAGCTTCCAGCCTGGGGCTAATGAAAAACTGTTTTTT.

This clonotype occurred once. The CDR3 is CASSFRGASSGANVLTF. For the CDR3, the DNA is TGTGCCAGCAGTTTCCGAGGGGCCTCCTCTGGGGCCAACGTCCTGACTTTC. V is TRBV7-2 and J is TRBJ2-6, with D perhaps assigned TRBD1 or TRBD2 (5 bases each). CDR1 SGHTA and CDR2 FQGNSA come from the germline V gene. The CDR3 contains 17 residues. Deletions cut 6 bases from V and 0 bases from J, with 15 bases between.

The chain employs TRBV20-1 and TRBJ2-4; 8 bases are shared with TRBD2. The V segment lost 7 bases and the J segment 13 bases; nucleotides outside the gene matches: 21. CDR1 and CDR2 from the germline V gene are DFQATT and SNEGSKA (reference sequence). The CDR3 spans 15 residues. The CDR3 nucleotides are TGCAGTGGAGCCCTCCCGGGAGGGCCCGGAGGAGAGCAGTACTTC. Residues: CSGALPGGPGGEQYF.

The count of this clonotype is one. The CDR3 reads CSARWDYNQPQHF. The CDR3 coding sequence is TGCAGTGCTAGGTGGGACTACAATCAGCCCCAGCATTTT. The chain joins TRBV20-1 to TRBJ1-5; maybe TRBD1 (5 bases). The CDR3 has 13 amino acids. Trimming pared 3 bases from V and 3 bases from J, leaving 9 bases between. CDR1 and CDR2 from the germline V gene are DFQATT and SNEGSKA (reference sequence).